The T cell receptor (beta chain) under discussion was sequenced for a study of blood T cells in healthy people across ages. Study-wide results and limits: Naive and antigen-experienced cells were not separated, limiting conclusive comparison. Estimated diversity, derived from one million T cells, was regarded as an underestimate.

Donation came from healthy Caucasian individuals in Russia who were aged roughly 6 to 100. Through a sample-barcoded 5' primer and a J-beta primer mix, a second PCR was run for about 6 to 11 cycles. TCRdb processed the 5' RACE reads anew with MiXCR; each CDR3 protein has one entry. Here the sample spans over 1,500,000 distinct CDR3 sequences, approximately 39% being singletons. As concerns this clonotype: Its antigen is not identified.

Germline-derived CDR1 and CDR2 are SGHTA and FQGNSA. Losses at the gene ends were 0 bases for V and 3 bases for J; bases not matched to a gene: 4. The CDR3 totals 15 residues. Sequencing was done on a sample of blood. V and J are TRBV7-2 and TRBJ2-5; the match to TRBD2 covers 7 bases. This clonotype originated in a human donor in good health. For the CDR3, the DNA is TGTGCCAGCAGCTTAGCGCCGGGACTAAAAGAGACCCAGTACTTC. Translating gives CASSLAPGLKETQYF. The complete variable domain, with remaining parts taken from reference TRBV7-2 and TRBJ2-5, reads GAGVSQSPSNKVTEKGKDVELRCDPISGHTALYWYRQSLGQGLEFLIYFQGNSAPDKSGLPSDRFSAERTGGSVSTLTIQRTQQEDSAVYLCASSLAPGLKETQYFGPGTRLLVL.